The source of this T cell receptor (beta chain) is a study of human T cells and chemical hapten exposure. Germline CDR1 reads GTSNPN; CDR2 reads SVGIG (reference sequence). V lost 3 bases, J lost 3 bases, and 14 bases lay in between. The length of the CDR3 is 14 residues. Time point reported: patch test 3, about 24 weeks after DPC sensitization. The treatment denotes: therapeutic diphenylcyclopropenone sensitization with weekly scalp DPC. TCRdb reprocessed the RACE reads with MiXCR, giving one entry per CDR3 protein. The table includes 50,000 to 75,000 distinct CDR3 sequences, approximately 10% detected once.

The receptor's source is a woman in her 30s with alopecia areata. Some clones in this sample may be carry-over from other donors' samples. The chain uses TRBV30 and TRBJ1-1; D not certain. Sequences were derived from whole blood, sampled in connection with sensitization to the hapten diphenylcyclopropenone (DPC). CDR3 region: CAWSPGSQYTEAFF. For the CDR3, the DNA is TGTGCCTGGAGCCCCGGGAGCCAATACACTGAAGCTTTCTTT.